Listed here are 19 T cell receptor beta chains from one sample, sequenced in a study of cytomegalovirus exposure and HLA in healthy donors (dated by TCRdb to 2016 to 2017). The library was made by the immunoSEQ multiplex PCR assay. For the multiplex PCR, a mixture combining 60 forward primers for TCR Vbeta segments and 13 reverse primers for TCR Jbeta segments was used. This immuneACCESS table, as held by TCRdb, lists in-frame sequences with V and J called but not all clones. Of the missing ones, under half trace to an unresolved V gene in checked studies; the others have no known cause. The sample records around 150,000 clones, around 79% of which are singletons. 1.1% to 1.5% of the sample goes to the ten largest clones. Sequencing used PBMCs. All receptors come from a woman in her forties in good health and CMV-seronegative.

This clone showed up just a few times. This chain uses TRBV19 with TRBJ2-7; TRBD1 agrees at 11 bases. The CDR3 length is 16 residues. Germline V gene data show CDR1 as LNHDA and CDR2 as SQIVND (reference sequence). Trimming at V came to 5 bases and at J to 4 bases, leaving 10 bases not matched to a gene. The CDR3 is CASSVNPGTGGYEQYF. The CDR3 DNA follows: TGTGCCAGTAGTGTTAATCCCGGGACAGGGGGTTACGAGCAGTACTTC. Supplemented by reference TRBV19 and TRBJ2-7, the full variable domain reads DGGITQSPKYLFRKEGQNVTLSCEQNLNHDAMYWYRQDPGQGLRLIYYSQIVNDFQKGDIAEGYSVSREKKESFPLTVTSAQKNPTAFYLCASSVNPGTGGYEQYFGPGTRLTVT.

The V gene is TRBV30, the J gene TRBJ2-3; TRBD2 agrees at 15 bases. Trimming at V came to 3 bases and at J to 8 bases, leaving 6 bases not matched to a gene. The V gene's germline CDR1 is GTSNPN and CDR2 SVGIG (reference sequence). CDR3 size: 15 residues. The CDR3 here is CAWRGLAGGFGTQYF. CDR3 in DNA: TGTGCCTGGAGGGGACTAGCGGGGGGATTCGGTACGCAGTATTTT. Variable domain in full (rest from reference TRBV30 and TRBJ2-3): SQTIHQWPATLVQPVGSPLSLECTVEGTSNPNLYWYRQAAGRGLQLLFYSVGIGQISSEVPQNLSASRPQDRQFILSSKKLLLSDSGFYLCAWRGLAGGFGTQYFGPGTRLTVL.

A few counts support this clone. V gene TRBV9 combines with J gene TRBJ2-1; TRBD2 matches 9 bases. This CDR3 region has 16 residues. Unmatched junction bases numbered 9, after V lost 4 bases and J lost 4 bases. CDR1 and CDR2 (germline): SGDLS, YYNGEE. The CDR3 region is CASSPAGGAVYNEQFF. CDR3 DNA sequence: TGTGCCAGCAGCCCCGCGGGGGGGGCTGTTTACAATGAGCAGTTCTTC.

The CDR3 reads CASSQDRIGGVNGYTF. The CDR3, as DNA: TGCGCCAGCAGCCAAGATCGGATAGGAGGGGTGAATGGCTACACCTTC. V gene TRBV4-3 combines with J gene TRBJ1-2; weak D call: TRBD1 (5 bases). CDR1 and CDR2 from the germline V gene are LGHNA and YSLEER. This CDR3 has 16 amino acids. V dropped 0 bases and J dropped 6 bases, with 17 bases sitting between them.

The chain is built from TRBV19 and TRBJ1-4; 8 bases fit TRBD1. Germline CDR1 reads LNHDA; CDR2 reads SQIVND (reference sequence). V dropped 6 bases and J dropped 4; count of bases not matched to a gene: 7. CDR3 length: 15 amino acids. The CDR3 DNA follows: TGTGCCAGTAGATACTCGGACAGGGTTAATGAAAAACTGTTTTTT. Encoded protein: CASRYSDRVNEKLFF.

CDR3 loop: CASSSIGTGGNSPLHF. In nucleotides, the CDR3 is TGTGCCAGCAGTTCAATTGGGACAGGTGGTAATTCACCCCTCCACTTT. The rearrangement uses TRBV6-6 and TRBJ1-6; TRBD1 agrees at 8 bases. Per germline, CDR1 MNHNY and CDR2 SVGAGI (reference sequence). CDR3 length: 16 amino acids. Germline trimming cut 4 bases from V and 6 bases from J; bases unmatched to any gene: 8.

The chain joins TRBV9 to TRBJ2-7; 15 bases map to TRBD2. Trimming took 4 bases from V and 3 from J; bases not matched to a gene: 5. CDR3 size: 16 residues. Germline CDR1 reads SGDLS; CDR2 reads YYNGEE. The CDR3 DNA sequence: TGTGCCAGCAGCCCGGGACTAGCGGGGGGAAACTACGAGCAGTACTTC. It specifies CASSPGLAGGNYEQYF.

V and J are TRBV5-1 and TRBJ2-3; a possible D gene is TRBD2 (6 bases). This CDR3 region has 15 residues. Germline V gene data show CDR1 as SGHRS and CDR2 as YFSETQ. V was clipped by 4 bases and J by 1 base, with 13 bases between them. The CDR3 loop is CASSVGGVGTDTQYF. As DNA, the CDR3 is TGCGCCAGCAGCGTGGGGGGAGTAGGCACAGATACGCAGTATTTT.

CDR3 coding DNA: TGTGCCAGCAGTCCCTGGACAGGGGACTCGATTCATGGCTACACCTTC. It codes for CASSPWTGDSIHGYTF. This chain joins TRBV28 and TRBJ1-2; TRBD1 matches 9 bases. This CDR3 is 16 amino acids long. V was pared by 5 bases and J by 6 bases, with 13 bases of the junction left unmatched. Germline CDR1 reads MDHEN; CDR2 reads SYDVKM.

The chain links TRBV2 to TRBJ1-5; 9 bases align to TRBD1. Germline CDR1 is SNHLY and CDR2 is FYNNEI. This CDR3 is built from 16 residues. V shed 6 bases, J shed 4 bases, and the junction held 10 bases outside the gene matches. CDR3 DNA: TGTGCCAGCAGCCAGACAGGGGGTTCGGGGAATCAGCCCCAGCATTTT. Translation gives CASSQTGGSGNQPQHF.

V gene TRBV6-6 combines with J gene TRBJ2-1, with D possibly being TRBD2 (6 bases). In germline, CDR1 is MNHNY, CDR2 SVGAGI (reference sequence). Trimming took off 2 bases at V and 9 bases at J, with 8 bases between the two ends. This CDR3 spans 12 amino acids. CDR3 in amino acids: CASSYGAGEQFF. The CDR3 coding sequence is TGTGCCAGCAGTTACGGAGCGGGTGAGCAGTTCTTC.

The chain uses TRBV2 and TRBJ1-2; 7 bases are a match to TRBD1. This CDR3 has 13 amino acids. Germline V gene data show CDR1 as SNHLY and CDR2 as FYNNEI. The V segment lost 6 bases and the J segment 6 bases; nucleotides outside the gene matches: 7. This chain's CDR3 is CASRTTGRNGYTF. The CDR3 region has the DNA TGTGCCAGCAGGACGACAGGGCGAAATGGCTACACCTTC.

V gene TRBV4-2 combines with J gene TRBJ2-1, with 8 bases identical to TRBD2. Trimming removed 4 bases from V and 6 bases from J; junction bases left unmatched: 14. The CDR3 has 17 amino acids. Germline values: CDR1 LGHNA, CDR2 YNFKEQ. DNA for the CDR3: TGTGCCAGCAGCCCCTGGCGGGGGGAGAGGTCGCGCAATGAGCAGTTCTTC. It codes for CASSPWRGERSRNEQFF.

The V call is TRBV5-4, the J call TRBJ2-6; 7 positions agree with TRBD2. V lost 0 bases, J lost 1 base, and 4 bases stayed unmatched. Germline assignment: CDR1 SGHNT and CDR2 YYREEE (reference sequence). The CDR3 totals 17 residues. CDR3 protein: CASSLGLAGSGANVLTF. The DNA for the CDR3 is TGTGCCAGCAGCTTGGGACTAGCTGGGTCTGGGGCCAACGTCCTGACTTTC.

This chain links TRBV27 with TRBJ1-5; D call uncertain. Germline CDR1 reads MNHEY; CDR2 reads SMNVEV (reference sequence). Trimming took off 0 bases at V and 11 bases at J, with 14 bases between the two ends. The CDR3 runs 14 residues. The CDR3: CASSLSNGMRAQHF. DNA for the CDR3: TGTGCCAGCAGTTTATCGAATGGGATGAGGGCCCAGCATTTT.

The chain is built from TRBV28 and TRBJ1-2, with D unclear. Per germline, CDR1 MDHEN and CDR2 SYDVKM. The CDR3 length is 13 residues. Deletions cut 7 bases from V and 1 base from J, with 10 bases between. CDR3 amino acids: CASMVSVNYGYTF. In nucleotides, the CDR3 is TGTGCCAGCATGGTGTCGGTTAACTATGGCTACACCTTC.

CDR3 coding DNA: TGTGCCAGCAGCTTAGAGGCTCACAGCACCGGGGAGCTGTTTTTT. Protein sequence: CASSLEAHSTGELFF. V gene TRBV11-2 combines with J gene TRBJ2-2; D gene unclear. CDR1 and CDR2 (germline): SGHAT, FQNNGV. This CDR3 contains 15 residues. V was shortened by 0 bases and J by 4 bases, with 9 bases between the two germline ends.

The chain combines TRBV7-9 with TRBJ2-2, with 10 bases aligning to TRBD1. Germline CDR1 and CDR2: SEHNR and FQNEAQ (reference sequence). The CDR3 has 17 amino acids. The J segment lost 6 bases and the V segment lost 1 base, leaving 8 bases of the junction unmatched. The DNA for the CDR3 is TGTGCCAGCAGCTTAGGTCCGGGACAGGGGCCGGCCGGGGAGCTGTTTTTT. Amino acid sequence: CASSLGPGQGPAGELFF.

J is TRBJ1-2 and V is TRBV6-1, with 7 bases fitting TRBD1. The V gene's germline CDR1 is MNHNS and CDR2 SASEGT. CDR3 length equals 13 residues. Trimming removed 11 bases from V and 0 bases from J; junction bases left unmatched: 6. The CDR3: CACHRGANYGYTF. As DNA, the CDR3 is TGTGCCTGCCACAGGGGCGCTAACTATGGCTACACCTTC.